Below, 10 T cell receptor beta chains from the same sample are listed, as sequenced in a study of T-cell memory formation after mild COVID-19. TCRdb re-derived calls from the 5' RACE reads in MiXCR, one entry per CDR3 protein. The table lists 110,000 or so distinct CDR3 sequences, about a sixth of them singletons. What was sequenced was PBMCs or a T cell subset sorted from them (not recorded which). The receptors were sampled from a man between 18 and 29 years old who had mild COVID-19 (a few samples of this study predate the infection). Cell type and time point are not known.

This clonotype was seen ten or more times. This chain joins TRBV7-7 and TRBJ2-5; tentatively, D is TRBD1 or TRBD2 (5 bases each). The V and J ends lost 1 base and 5 bases respectively, with 17 bases between them. The CDR3 length is 16 residues. Germline V gene lookup returns CDR1 SSHAT and CDR2 FNYEAQ (reference sequence). The CDR3 DNA sequence: TGTGCCAGCAGCTTAGAGGTGCAGGGTGCGGGTGAGACCCAGTACTTC. It codes for CASSLEVQGAGETQYF.

This clonotype has a handful of counts. The chain employs TRBV2 and TRBJ2-1; no reliable D call. The V gene lost 4 bases and the J gene lost 10 bases, with 8 bases spanning the gap. The germline V gene encodes CDR1 SNHLY and CDR2 FYNNEI. The CDR3 runs to 11 residues. CDR3 DNA sequence: TGTGCCAGCAGTGTGTTCGTCGAGCAGTTCTTC. Protein product: CASSVFVEQFF.

V gene TRBV24-1 combines with J gene TRBJ2-3, with no clear D. V was trimmed by 2 bases and J by 5 bases, leaving 7 bases between them. This CDR3 is built from 13 residues. From germline, CDR1 is KGHDR and CDR2 SFDVKD. Written as DNA, the CDR3 is TGTGCCACCAGTGATTCCGTCCAAGATACGCAGTATTTT. Amino acids: CATSDSVQDTQYF.

V is TRBV12-3 or TRBV12-4 and J is TRBJ1-2; D remains unclear. The CDR3 contains 12 residues. With 3 bases removed from V and 5 bases from J, the gap between germline ends came to 7 bases. CDR3 DNA: TGTGCCAGCAGTTTCCGTACATATGGCTACACCTTC. It codes for CASSFRTYGYTF.

The rearrangement links TRBV7-2 to TRBJ2-3; 8 positions agree with TRBD2. The CDR3 consists of 16 residues. V gave up 4 bases and J gave up 7 bases; unmatched junction bases: 13. The germline V gene has CDR1 SGHTA and CDR2 FQGNSA. CDR3 sequence reads: CASSSPPGGGGYTQYF. The CDR3 DNA reads TGTGCCAGCAGCTCCCCGCCGGGGGGCGGGGGGTATACGCAGTATTTT.

In its sample, this clonotype was seen a few times. The chain couples TRBV4-2 to TRBJ2-2; TRBD1 matches 8 bases. The CDR3 spans 17 residues. The germline V gene encodes CDR1 LGHNA and CDR2 YNFKEQ. After removal of 5 bases from V and 7 bases from J, the junction contained 15 bases not matched to a gene. CDR3 in amino acids: CASSSSGDRGVGGELFF. The CDR3 nucleotides are TGTGCCAGCAGCTCCTCCGGTGACAGGGGAGTTGGCGGGGAGCTGTTTTTT.

This rearrangement joins TRBV20-1 to TRBJ2-3, with TRBD2 matching 8 bases. J was trimmed by 4 bases and V by 4 bases; bases with no gene match: 4. Germline values: CDR1 DFQATT, CDR2 SNEGSKA (reference sequence). The CDR3 covers 13 residues. CDR3 nucleotides: TGCAGTGCTAAAGCGGGGGCCGCAGATACGCAGTATTTT. The encoded protein is CSAKAGAADTQYF.

This sequence joins TRBV7-2 and TRBJ1-1; D call uncertain. Between the trimmed V and J ends, which lost 1 base and 4 bases, there was a span of 16 bases. Germline loops: CDR1 SGHTA, CDR2 FQGNSA. The CDR3 is made up of 16 amino acids. As DNA, the CDR3 is TGTGCCAGCAGCTTAGAGGGCTTAGGCGTCCGCACTGAAGCTTTCTTT. This gives the protein CASSLEGLGVRTEAFF.

The V call is TRBV6-7, the J call TRBJ2-1, with 11 bases that match TRBD1. TRBV6-7 qualifies as an ORF whose function is uncertain. CDR3 size: 14 residues. The trim removed 5 bases at V and 6 bases at J, leaving 3 bases unmatched. Here the CDR3 DNA reads TGTGCCAGCAGTCCCGGGACAGGGGGCAATGAGCAGTTCTTC. It encodes CASSPGTGGNEQFF.

The rearrangement joins TRBV6-2 or TRBV6-3 to TRBJ1-5; 9 bases line up with TRBD1. The CDR3 is 14 residues long. CDR1 is MNHEY and CDR2 is SVGEGT in the germline V gene. The V segment lost 8 bases and the J segment 5 bases; nucleotides outside the gene matches: 7. CDR3 loop: CASQSGQGDQPQHF. The CDR3 bases are TGTGCCAGCCAGTCGGGACAGGGCGATCAGCCCCAGCATTTT.